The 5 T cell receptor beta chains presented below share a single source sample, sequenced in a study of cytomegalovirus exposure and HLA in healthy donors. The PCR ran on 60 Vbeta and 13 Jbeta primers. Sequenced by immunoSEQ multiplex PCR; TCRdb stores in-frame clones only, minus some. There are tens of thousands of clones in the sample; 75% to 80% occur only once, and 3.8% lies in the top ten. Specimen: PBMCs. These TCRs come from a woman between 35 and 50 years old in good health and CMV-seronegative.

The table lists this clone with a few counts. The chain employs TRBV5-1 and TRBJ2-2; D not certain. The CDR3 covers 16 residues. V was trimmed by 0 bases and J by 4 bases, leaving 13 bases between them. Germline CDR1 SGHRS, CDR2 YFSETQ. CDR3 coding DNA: TGCGCCAGCAGCTTGGACCCTACAAGAGGCACCGGGGAGCTGTTTTTT. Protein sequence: CASSLDPTRGTGELFF.

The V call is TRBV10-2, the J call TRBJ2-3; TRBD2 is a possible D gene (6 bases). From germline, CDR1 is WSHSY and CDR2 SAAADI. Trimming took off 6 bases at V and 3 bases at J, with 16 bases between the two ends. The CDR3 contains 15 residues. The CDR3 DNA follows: TGCGCCAGCAGCTACACTAGCTCAGGGACAGATACGCAGTATTTT. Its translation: CASSYTSSGTDTQYF.

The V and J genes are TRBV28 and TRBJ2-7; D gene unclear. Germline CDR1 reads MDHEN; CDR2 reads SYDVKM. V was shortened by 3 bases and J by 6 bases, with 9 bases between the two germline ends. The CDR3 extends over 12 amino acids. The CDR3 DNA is TGTGCCAGCAGTTTCAGTCGTTCCGAGCAGTACTTC. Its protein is CASSFSRSEQYF.

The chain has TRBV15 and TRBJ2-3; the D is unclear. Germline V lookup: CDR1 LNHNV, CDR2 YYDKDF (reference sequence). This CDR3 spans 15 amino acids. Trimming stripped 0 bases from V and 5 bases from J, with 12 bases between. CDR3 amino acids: CATSRDRLTEDTQYF. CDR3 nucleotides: TGTGCCACCAGCAGAGATCGGTTGACTGAAGATACGCAGTATTTT.

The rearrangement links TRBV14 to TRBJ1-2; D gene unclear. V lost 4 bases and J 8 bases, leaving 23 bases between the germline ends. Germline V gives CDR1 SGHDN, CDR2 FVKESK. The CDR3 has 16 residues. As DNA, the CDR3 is TGTGCCAGCAGCCCAAGAGGGCAATACGGGATACGGGGCTACACCTTC. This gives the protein CASSPRGQYGIRGYTF.